This T cell receptor (beta chain) originates from a study of T cells in Graves' hyperthyroidism and ophthalmopathy. At the level of the study: Staff took peripheral blood when the initial diagnosis was made, before any treatment began. Study results and limitations: Progression to ophthalmopathy was predicted a median of roughly 6.6 months early.

TCR beta CDR3 regions were amplified from RNA transcripts. The TCR CDR3 was amplified in a first-round RT-PCR using the HTBI primer set. TCRdb reprocessed the multiplex PCR reads with MiXCR, giving one entry per CDR3 protein. Here the sample spans around 350,000 distinct CDR3 sequences, about 15% being singletons. This clonotype has at least ten counts. As yet, its antigen is unknown. The CDR3 consists of 16 residues. With 8 bases clipped from V and 3 bases from J, the junction kept 9 bases outside the gene matches. CDR1 SEHNR and CDR2 FQNEAQ come from the germline V gene (reference sequence). The sample consisted of blood. The clonotype comes from a woman aged 60-70 years with Graves' ophthalmopathy. The chain links TRBV7-9 to TRBJ2-3; 12 bases fit TRBD2. This CDR3 reads CASALGGLAGTDTQYF. The CDR3 nucleotides read TGTGCCAGCGCCTTGGGCGGACTAGCGGGAACAGATACGCAGTATTTT.